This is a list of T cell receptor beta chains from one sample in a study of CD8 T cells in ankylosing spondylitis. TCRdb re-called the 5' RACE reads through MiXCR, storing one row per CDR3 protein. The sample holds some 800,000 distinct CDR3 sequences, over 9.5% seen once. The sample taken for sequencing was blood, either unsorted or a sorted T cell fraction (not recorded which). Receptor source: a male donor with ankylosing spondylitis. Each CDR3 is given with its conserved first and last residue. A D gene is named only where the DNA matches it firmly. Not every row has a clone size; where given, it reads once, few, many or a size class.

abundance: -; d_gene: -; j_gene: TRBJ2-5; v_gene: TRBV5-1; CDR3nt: TGCGCCAGCAGCCTGGTAGGCCAAGGGGAGACCCAGTACTTC; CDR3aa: CASSLVGQGETQYF
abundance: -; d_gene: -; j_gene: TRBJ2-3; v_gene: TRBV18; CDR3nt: TGTGCCAGCTCACCATTTTTCGGTGACAATCCAAGGGGCACAGATACGCAGTATTTT; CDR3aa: CASSPFFGDNPRGTDTQYF
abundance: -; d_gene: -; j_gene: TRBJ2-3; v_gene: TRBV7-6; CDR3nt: TGTGCCAGCAGCTATGGCGACGGGGTCCCCCACCGGACGCAGTATTTT; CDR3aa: CASSYGDGVPHRTQYF
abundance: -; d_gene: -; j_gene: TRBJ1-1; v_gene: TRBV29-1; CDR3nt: TGCAGCGTTGTATGGGGGCTGAACACTGAAGCTTTCTTT; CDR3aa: CSVVWGLNTEAFF
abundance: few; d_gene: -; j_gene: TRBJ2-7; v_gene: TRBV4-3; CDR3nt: TGCGCCAGCAGCCAAGCGGTCAGGGGCTACGAGCAGTACTTC; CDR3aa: CASSQAVRGYEQYF
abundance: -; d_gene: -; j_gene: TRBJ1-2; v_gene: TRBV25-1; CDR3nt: TGTGCCAGCAGTGAGAACCGGGACCGACATCTCTATGGCTACACCTTC; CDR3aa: CASSENRDRHLYGYTF
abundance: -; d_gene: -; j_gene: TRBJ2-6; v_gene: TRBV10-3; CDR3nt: TGTGCCATCAGTGAGTCTGGGGGTTCTGGGGCCAACGTCCTGACTTTC; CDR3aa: CAISESGGSGANVLTF
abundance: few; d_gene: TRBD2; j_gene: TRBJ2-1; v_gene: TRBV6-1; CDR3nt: TGTGCCAGCAGAAACAAAGCGGGAGGGGTAAATGAGCAGTTCTTC; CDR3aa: CASRNKAGGVNEQFF
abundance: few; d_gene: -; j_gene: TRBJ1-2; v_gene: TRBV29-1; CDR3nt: TGCAGCGTTGATAGGCGGCCCTATGGCTACACCTTC; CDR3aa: CSVDRRPYGYTF
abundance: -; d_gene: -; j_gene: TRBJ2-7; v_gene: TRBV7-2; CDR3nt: TGTGCCAGCAGCTTAGGGGCCAGGACCACAAAAGCCTTC; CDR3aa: CASSLGARTTKAF
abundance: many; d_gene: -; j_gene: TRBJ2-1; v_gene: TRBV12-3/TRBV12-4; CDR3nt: TGTGCCAGCAGTTTAAGCAGCGCTGAGCAGTTCTTC; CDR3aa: CASSLSSAEQFF
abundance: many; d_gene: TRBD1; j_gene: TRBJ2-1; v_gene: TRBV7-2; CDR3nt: TGTGCCAGCAGAACGACAGGGGGATCGAATGAGCAGTTCTTC; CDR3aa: CASRTTGGSNEQFF
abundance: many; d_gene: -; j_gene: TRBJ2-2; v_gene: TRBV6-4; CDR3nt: -; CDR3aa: CASSDSTWGTGSCFF
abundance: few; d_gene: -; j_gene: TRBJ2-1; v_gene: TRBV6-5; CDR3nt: TGTGCCAGCAGTTACGAAATCAGGGGTTACAATGAGCAGTTCTTC; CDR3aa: CASSYEIRGYNEQFF
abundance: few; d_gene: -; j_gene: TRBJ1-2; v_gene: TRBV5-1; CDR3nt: TGCGCCAGCAGCTCGTCAGGGAATCCCGCCCGCGGCTACACCTTC; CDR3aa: CASSSSGNPARGYTF
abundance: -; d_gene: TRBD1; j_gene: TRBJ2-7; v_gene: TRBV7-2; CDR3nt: TGTGCCAGCAGCTTACGACAGGGAGTCGGCGAGCAGTACTTC; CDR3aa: CASSLRQGVGEQYF